This T cell receptor beta chain was captured by sequencing in a study of STAT5B mutations in CD4+ large granular lymphocyte leukemia. Study-wide results and caveats: About 25% of private leukemic clonotypes occurred rarely in other patients' non-leukemic repertoires. Patient CD4-sorted repertoires looked more clonal than healthy CD4+ repertoires, even without putative leukemic clones.

Assay: immunoSEQ multiplex PCR; the TCRdb copy retains only in-frame clones and omits some. Counted here are about 45,000 clones, roughly 85% occurring once; the ten biggest clones make up around 2.6%. A word on this clone: No antigen is known for it.

The sequence came from a human donor in good health. Sequencing input: CD4+ T cells from blood buffy coats.

The CDR3: CASSLGSGRGTDTQYF. Here the CDR3 DNA reads TGCGCCAGCAGCTTGGGGAGCGGGAGAGGGACAGATACGCAGTATTTT. The chain links TRBV5-1 to TRBJ2-3, with TRBD2 identical over 8 bases. This CDR3 region has 16 residues. Germline V CDR1 and CDR2: SGHRS, YFSETQ. The trim removed 0 bases at V and 3 bases at J, leaving 6 bases unmatched.